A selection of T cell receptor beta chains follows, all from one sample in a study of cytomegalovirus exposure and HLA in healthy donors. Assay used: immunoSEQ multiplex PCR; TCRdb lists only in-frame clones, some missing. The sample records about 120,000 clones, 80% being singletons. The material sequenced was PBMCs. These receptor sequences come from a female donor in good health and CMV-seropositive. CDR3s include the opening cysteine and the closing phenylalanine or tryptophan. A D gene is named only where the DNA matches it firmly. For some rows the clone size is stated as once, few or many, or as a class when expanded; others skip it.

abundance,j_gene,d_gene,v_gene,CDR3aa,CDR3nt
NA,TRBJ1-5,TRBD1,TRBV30,CAWGQGESQPQHF,TGTGCCTGGGGACAGGGGGAAAGTCAGCCCCAGCATTTT
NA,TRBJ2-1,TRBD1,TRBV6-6,CASSYPAGGDEQFF,TGTGCCAGCAGTTACCCGGCAGGGGGTGATGAGCAGTTCTTC
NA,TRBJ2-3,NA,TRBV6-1,CASSASNGGPGDTQYF,TGTGCCAGCAGTGCTTCGAACGGGGGGCCGGGGGATACGCAGTATTTT
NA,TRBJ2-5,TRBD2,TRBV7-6,CASSLGTSGGETQYF,TGTGCCAGCAGCTTAGGGACTAGCGGTGGTGAGACCCAGTACTTC
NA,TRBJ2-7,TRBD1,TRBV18,CASSLGTVAYEQYF,TGTGCCAGCTCACTTGGGACAGTAGCCTACGAGCAGTACTTC
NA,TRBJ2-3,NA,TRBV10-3,CAISEGEMDTQYF,TGTGCCATCAGTGAGGGAGAGATGGATACGCAGTATTTT
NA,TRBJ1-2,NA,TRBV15,CATSRVNGNYGYTF,TGTGCCACCAGCAGAGTCAACGGGAACTATGGCTACACCTTC
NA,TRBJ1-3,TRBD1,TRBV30,CAWGTGGGNTIYF,TGTGCCTGGGGTACAGGGGGCGGAAACACCATATATTTT
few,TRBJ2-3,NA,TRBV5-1,CASTIQGRMSTDTQYF,TGCGCCAGCACCATCCAGGGCCGGATGAGCACAGATACGCAGTATTTT
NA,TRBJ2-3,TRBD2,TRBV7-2,CASSLVGTSGYTDTQYF,TGTGCCAGCAGCTTAGTAGGGACTAGCGGATACACAGATACGCAGTATTTT
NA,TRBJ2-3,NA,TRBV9,CASSVQGNEKYF,TGTGCCAGCAGCGTCCAGGGTAACGAGAAGTATTTT
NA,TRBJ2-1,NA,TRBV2,CTRGAYSYNEQFF,TGTACCCGAGGTGCGTACTCCTACAATGAGCAGTTCTTC
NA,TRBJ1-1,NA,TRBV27,CASGHGGVNTEAFF,TGTGCCAGCGGCCACGGAGGGGTGAACACTGAAGCTTTCTTT
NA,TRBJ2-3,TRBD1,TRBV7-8,CASTGTGADTQYF,TGTGCCAGCACCGGGACAGGGGCAGATACGCAGTATTTT
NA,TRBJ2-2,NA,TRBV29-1,CSVDTGQGTAGELFF,TGCAGCGTTGATACCGGGCAGGGAACGGCCGGGGAGCTGTTTTTT
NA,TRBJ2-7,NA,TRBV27,CASSPGGRGYEQYF,TGTGCCAGCAGTCCCGGGGGGCGCGGGTACGAGCAGTACTTC
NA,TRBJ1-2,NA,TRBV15,CATSRETGSNYGYTF,TGTGCCACCAGCAGAGAGACAGGAAGTAACTATGGCTACACCTTC
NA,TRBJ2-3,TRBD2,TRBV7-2,CASSSGTSGLSDTQYF,TGTGCCAGCAGCTCCGGGACTAGCGGTCTTTCAGATACGCAGTATTTT
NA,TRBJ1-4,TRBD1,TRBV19,CATATGGNEKLFF,TGTGCCACCGCGACAGGGGGAAATGAAAAACTGTTTTTT
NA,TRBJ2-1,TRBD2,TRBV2,CAGHGDSGVDEQFF,TGTGCCGGACATGGTGATAGCGGGGTCGATGAGCAGTTCTTC
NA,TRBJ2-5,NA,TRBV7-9,CASSLVGGETQYF,TGTGCCAGCAGCTTAGTGGGGGGAGAGACCCAGTACTTC
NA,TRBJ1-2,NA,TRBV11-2,CASSSPRDTLYGYTF,TGTGCCAGCAGCTCTCCCCGGGACACCCTCTATGGCTACACCTTC
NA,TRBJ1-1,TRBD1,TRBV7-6,CASSSRQGRLNTEAFF,TGTGCCAGCAGCTCGCGACAGGGAAGATTGAACACTGAAGCTTTCTTT
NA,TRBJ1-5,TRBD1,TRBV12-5,CASGLIGQGVRGSNQPQHF,TGTGCTAGTGGTTTGATAGGACAGGGGGTACGCGGTAGCAATCAGCCCCAGCATTTT
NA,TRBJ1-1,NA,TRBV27,CASSFREGTEAFF,TGTGCCAGCAGTTTTCGGGAAGGCACTGAAGCTTTCTTT
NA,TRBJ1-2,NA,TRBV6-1,CASRIPGSANYGYTF,TGTGCCAGCAGAATCCCAGGGTCAGCTAACTATGGCTACACCTTC
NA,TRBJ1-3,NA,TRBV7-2,CASSFSGNGNTIYF,TGTGCCAGCAGCTTCTCAGGGAATGGAAACACCATATATTTT
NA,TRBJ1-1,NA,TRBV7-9,CSSSSGGTEAFF,TGTTCCAGCAGCTCCGGGGGGACTGAAGCTTTCTTT
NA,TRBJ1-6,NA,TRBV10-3,CAIKPTGDSPLHF,TGTGCCATCAAACCGACAGGAGATTCACCCCTCCACTTT
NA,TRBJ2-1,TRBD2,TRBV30,CAWSGGARNEQFF,TGTGCCTGGAGCGGGGGGGCCAGAAATGAGCAGTTCTTC
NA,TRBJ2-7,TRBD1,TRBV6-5,CASSYQPGQLYEQYF,TGTGCCAGCAGTTACCAACCGGGACAGCTCTACGAGCAGTACTTC
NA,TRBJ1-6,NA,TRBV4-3,CASSQEHRYSGAANNSPLHF,TGCGCCAGCAGCCAAGAACATCGTTATAGTGGGGCAGCCAATAATTCACCCCTCCACTTT
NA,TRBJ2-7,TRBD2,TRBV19,CASSIERGLSYEQYF,TGTGCCAGTAGTATCGAGCGGGGGCTTTCCTACGAGCAGTACTTC
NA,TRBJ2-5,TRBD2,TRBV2,CASTRGLAGQETQYF,TGTGCCAGCACTAGGGGACTAGCGGGGCAAGAGACCCAGTACTTC
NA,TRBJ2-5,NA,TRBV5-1,CASSSRGETQYF,TGCGCCAGCAGCTCTCGCGGGGAGACCCAGTACTTC
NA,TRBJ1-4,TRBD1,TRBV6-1,CASSEVTGEYEKLFF,TGTGCCAGCAGTGAAGTGACAGGGGAGTATGAAAAACTGTTTTTT
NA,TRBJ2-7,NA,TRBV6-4,CASSILEGYEQYF,TGTGCCAGCAGCATCCTTGAGGGCTACGAGCAGTACTTC
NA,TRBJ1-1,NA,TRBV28,CASSRPQGLGTEAFF,TGTGCCAGCAGCCGACCTCAGGGGCTTGGCACTGAAGCTTTCTTT
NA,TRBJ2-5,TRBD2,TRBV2,CASTPGVAGIGTQYF,TGTGCCAGCACCCCGGGGGTAGCGGGGATAGGGACCCAGTACTTC
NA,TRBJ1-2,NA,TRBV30,CAWSPTVRAGSGYTF,TGTGCCTGGAGCCCCACGGTGCGGGCCGGGAGTGGCTACACCTTC
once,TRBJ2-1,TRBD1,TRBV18,CASSSTGDEQFF,TGTGCCAGCTCATCCACAGGGGATGAGCAGTTCTTC
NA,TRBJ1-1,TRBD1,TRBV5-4,CASSRKQGQSTEAFF,TGTGCCAGCAGCAGGAAACAGGGGCAAAGCACTGAAGCTTTCTTT
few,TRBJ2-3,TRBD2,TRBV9,CASSVGGGLAGNTQYF,TGTGCCAGCAGCGTAGGGGGCGGACTAGCGGGGAATACGCAGTATTTT
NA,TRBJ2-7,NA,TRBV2,CASRRTLATYEQYF,TGTGCCAGCAGGAGGACACTGGCTACCTACGAGCAGTACTTC
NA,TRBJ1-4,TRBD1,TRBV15,CATSRDQGAGEKLFF,TGTGCCACCAGCAGAGATCAGGGGGCGGGTGAAAAACTGTTTTTT
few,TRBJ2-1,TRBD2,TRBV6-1,CASSDGLAGVREQFF,TGTGCCAGCAGTGACGGACTAGCGGGGGTAAGGGAGCAGTTCTTC
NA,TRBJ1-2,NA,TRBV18,CASSPILSRGRGNGYTF,TGTGCCAGCTCCCCCATTCTCTCGAGGGGGAGGGGTAATGGCTACACCTTC
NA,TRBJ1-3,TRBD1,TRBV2,CASSGQAYTGNTIYF,TGTGCCAGCAGCGGACAGGCCTATACTGGAAACACCATATATTTT
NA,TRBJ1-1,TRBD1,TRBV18,CASSGNRGAEAFF,TGTGCCAGCTCGGGTAACAGGGGCGCTGAAGCTTTCTTT